Sequencing of this T cell receptor (beta chain) was carried out in a study of CD4 T cells in relation to SARS-CoV-2 and coronaviruses. Study-level information: Crossreactive spike epitopes shared across donors were mapped to their HLA restriction.

The CDR3 runs 14 residues. The germline V gene has CDR1 KGHSH and CDR2 LQKENI. The V gene lost 5 bases and the J gene lost 7 bases, with 18 bases spanning the gap. In this sample, this clone is medium-sized. Its specificity is unknown. Libraries were prepared by immunoSEQ multiplex PCR; TCRdb keeps only in-frame clonotypes and omits some of them. The sample contains about 65,000 clones, about nine tenths of which appear only once. Study outcomes and limitations: According to naive versus memory sequencing, detected responses are memory recall, not newly primed.

CD4+ T cells from unexposed donors were obtained before the COVID-19 pandemic (2011-2018). V usage is TRBV18 and J usage is TRBJ2-7; D is uncertain. The sequence came from a human donor in good health. Source material: memory CD4+ T cells from PBMCs. CDR3 loop: CASSDGPRGREQYF. The DNA of the CDR3 is TGTGCCAGCTCAGACGGGCCCCGAGGTAGGGAGCAGTACTTC.